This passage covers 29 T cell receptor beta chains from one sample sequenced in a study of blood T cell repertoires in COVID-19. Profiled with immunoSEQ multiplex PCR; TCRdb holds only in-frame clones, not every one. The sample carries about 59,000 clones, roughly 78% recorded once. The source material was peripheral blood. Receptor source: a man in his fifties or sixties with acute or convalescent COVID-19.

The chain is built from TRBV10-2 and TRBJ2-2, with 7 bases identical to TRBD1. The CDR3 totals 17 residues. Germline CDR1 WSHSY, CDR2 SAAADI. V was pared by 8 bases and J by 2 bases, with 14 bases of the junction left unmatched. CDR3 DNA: TGCGCCAGCGTCAAACCTACCGGGACAGTAAACACCGGGGAGCTGTTTTTT. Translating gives CASVKPTGTVNTGELFF.

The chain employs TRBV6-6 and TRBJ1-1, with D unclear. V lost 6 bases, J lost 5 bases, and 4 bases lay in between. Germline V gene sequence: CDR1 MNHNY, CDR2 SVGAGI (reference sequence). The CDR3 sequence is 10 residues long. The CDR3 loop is CASSRTEAFF. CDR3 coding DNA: TGTGCCAGCAGCCGGACTGAAGCTTTCTTT.

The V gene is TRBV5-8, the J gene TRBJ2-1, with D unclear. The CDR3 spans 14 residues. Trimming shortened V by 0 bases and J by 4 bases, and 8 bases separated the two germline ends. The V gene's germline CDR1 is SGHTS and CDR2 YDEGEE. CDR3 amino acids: CASSLVPDYNEQFF. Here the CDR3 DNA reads TGTGCCAGCAGCTTGGTACCAGATTACAATGAGCAGTTCTTC.

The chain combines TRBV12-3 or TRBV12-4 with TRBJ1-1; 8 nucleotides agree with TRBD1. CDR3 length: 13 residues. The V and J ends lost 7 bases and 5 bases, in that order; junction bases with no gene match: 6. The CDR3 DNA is TGTGCCAGCACCGAACAGGGGGGGACTGAAGCTTTCTTT. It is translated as CASTEQGGTEAFF.

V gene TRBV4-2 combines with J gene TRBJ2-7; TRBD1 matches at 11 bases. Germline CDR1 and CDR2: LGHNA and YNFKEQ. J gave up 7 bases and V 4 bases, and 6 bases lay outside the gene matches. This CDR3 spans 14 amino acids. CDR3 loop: CASSLGQGAGEQYF. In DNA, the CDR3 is TGTGCCAGCAGCCTTGGACAGGGGGCTGGGGAGCAGTACTTC.

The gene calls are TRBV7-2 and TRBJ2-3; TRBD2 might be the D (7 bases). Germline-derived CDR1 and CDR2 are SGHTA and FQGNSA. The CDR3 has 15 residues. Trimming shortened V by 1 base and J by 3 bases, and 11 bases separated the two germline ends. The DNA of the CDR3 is TGTGCCAGCAGCTTAGTAGGGGGGGGTACAGATACGCAGTATTTT. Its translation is CASSLVGGGTDTQYF.

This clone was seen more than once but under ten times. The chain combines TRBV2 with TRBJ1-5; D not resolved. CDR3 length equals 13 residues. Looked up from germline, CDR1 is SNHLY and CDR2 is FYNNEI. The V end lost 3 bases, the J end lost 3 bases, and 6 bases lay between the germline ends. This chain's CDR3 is CASSDSLNQPQHF. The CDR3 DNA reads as TGTGCCAGCAGTGACTCCCTCAATCAGCCCCAGCATTTT.

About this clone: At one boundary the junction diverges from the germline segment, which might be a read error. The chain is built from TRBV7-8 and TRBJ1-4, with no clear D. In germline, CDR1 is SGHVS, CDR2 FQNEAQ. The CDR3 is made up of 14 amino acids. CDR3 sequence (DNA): TGTGCCAGCAGATTAGCCTCCCCTAATGAAAAACTGTTTTTT. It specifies CASRLASPNEKLFF.

CDR3: CASSFGSGRADYEQFF. The CDR3 bases are TGTGCCAGCAGCTTCGGTAGCGGGAGGGCCGACTATGAGCAGTTCTTC. This sequence joins TRBV7-2 and TRBJ2-1, with TRBD2 matching 11 bases. Germline V CDR1 and CDR2: SGHTA, FQGNSA. V lost 3 bases to trimming and J lost 8 bases; unmatched junction nucleotides: 9. The CDR3 extends over 16 amino acids.

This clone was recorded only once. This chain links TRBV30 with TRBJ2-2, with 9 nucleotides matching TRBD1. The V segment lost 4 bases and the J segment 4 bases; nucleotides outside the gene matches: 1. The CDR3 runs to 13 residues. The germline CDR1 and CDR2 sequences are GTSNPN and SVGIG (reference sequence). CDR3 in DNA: TGTGCCTGGATGACAGGGGGCACCGGGGAGCTGTTTTTT. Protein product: CAWMTGGTGELFF.

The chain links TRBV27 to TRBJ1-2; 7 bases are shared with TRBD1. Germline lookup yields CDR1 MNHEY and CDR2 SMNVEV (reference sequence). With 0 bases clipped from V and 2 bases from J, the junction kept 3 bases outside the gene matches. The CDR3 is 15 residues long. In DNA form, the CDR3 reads TGTGCCAGCAGTTTATCTCAGGGGGGCAACTATGGCTACACCTTC. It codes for CASSLSQGGNYGYTF.

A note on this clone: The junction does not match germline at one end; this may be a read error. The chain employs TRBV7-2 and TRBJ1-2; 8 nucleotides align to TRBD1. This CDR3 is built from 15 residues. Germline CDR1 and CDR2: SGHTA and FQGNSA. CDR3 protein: CASTLQGQADYGYTF. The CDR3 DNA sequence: TGTGCCAGCACCTTACAGGGACAGGCAGACTATGGCTACACCTTC.

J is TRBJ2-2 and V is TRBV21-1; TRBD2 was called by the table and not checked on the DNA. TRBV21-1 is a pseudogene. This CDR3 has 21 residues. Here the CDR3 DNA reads TGTGCCAGCAGCCCCCTAGGGGGTAGCGGGAGGGCAAGATCAGGGCCCGGGGAGCTGTTTTTT. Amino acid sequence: CASSPLGGSGRARSGPGELFF.

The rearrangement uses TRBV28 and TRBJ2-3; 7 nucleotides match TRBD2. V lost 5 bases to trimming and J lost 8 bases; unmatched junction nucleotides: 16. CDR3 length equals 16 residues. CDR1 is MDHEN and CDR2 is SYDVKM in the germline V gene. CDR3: CASSPPSGLLQATQYF. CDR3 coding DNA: TGTGCCAGCAGTCCCCCTAGCGGTTTATTACAAGCTACGCAGTATTTT.

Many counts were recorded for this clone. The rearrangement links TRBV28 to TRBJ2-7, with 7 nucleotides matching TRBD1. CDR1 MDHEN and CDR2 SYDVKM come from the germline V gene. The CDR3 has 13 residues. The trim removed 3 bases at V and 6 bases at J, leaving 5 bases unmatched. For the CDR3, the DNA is TGTGCCAGCAGTTTGTCAGGGGGTGGCGAGCAGTACTTC. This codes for CASSLSGGGEQYF.

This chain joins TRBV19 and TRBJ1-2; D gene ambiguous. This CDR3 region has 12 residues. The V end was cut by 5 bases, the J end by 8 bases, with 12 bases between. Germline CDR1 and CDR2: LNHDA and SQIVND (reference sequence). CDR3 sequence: CASSSNAIGYTF. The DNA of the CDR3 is TGTGCCAGTAGTTCGAACGCTATCGGCTACACCTTC.

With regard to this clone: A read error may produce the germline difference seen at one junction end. Written as DNA, the CDR3 is TGTGCCATCAGTGAGTCGAGAGGGAACGCTGAAGCTTTCTTT. The encoded protein is CAISESRGNAEAFF. The genes are TRBV10-3 and TRBJ1-1; D unclear. The V gene's germline CDR1 is ENHRY and CDR2 SYGVKD. The CDR3 is made up of 14 amino acids.

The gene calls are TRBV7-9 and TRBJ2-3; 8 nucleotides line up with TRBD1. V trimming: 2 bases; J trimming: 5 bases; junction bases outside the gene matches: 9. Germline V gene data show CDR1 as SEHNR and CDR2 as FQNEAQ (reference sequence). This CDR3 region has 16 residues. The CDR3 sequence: CASSLRPTGVEDTQYF. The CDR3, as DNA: TGTGCCAGCAGCTTACGCCCGACAGGGGTAGAAGATACGCAGTATTTT.

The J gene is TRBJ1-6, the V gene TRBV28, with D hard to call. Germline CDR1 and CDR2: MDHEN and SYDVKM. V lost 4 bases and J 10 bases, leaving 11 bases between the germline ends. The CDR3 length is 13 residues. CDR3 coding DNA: TGTGCCAGCAGTTCCCGGTCGGGGTCACCCCTCCACTTT. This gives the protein CASSSRSGSPLHF.

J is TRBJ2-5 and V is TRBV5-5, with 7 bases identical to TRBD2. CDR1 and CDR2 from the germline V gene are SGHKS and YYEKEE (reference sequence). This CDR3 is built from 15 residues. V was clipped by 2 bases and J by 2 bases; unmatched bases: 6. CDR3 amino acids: CASSLAAGRQETQYF. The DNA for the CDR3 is TGTGCCAGCAGCTTAGCGGCCGGGAGGCAAGAGACCCAGTACTTC.

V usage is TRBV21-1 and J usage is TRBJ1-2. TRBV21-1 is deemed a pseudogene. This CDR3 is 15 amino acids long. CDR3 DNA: TGTGCCAGCAGCACCCCTTTGGAGGTGGGATATGGCTACACCTTC. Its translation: CASSTPLEVGYGYTF.

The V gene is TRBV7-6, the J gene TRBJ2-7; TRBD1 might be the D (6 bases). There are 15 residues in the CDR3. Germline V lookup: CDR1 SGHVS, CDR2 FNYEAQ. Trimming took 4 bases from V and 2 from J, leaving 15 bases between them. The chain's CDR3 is CASSSGRDTAYEQYF. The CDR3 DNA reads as TGTGCCAGCAGCTCCGGCCGGGACACCGCCTACGAGCAGTACTTC. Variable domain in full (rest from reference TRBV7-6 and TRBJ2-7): GAGVSQSPRYKVTKRGQDVALRCDPISGHVSLYWYRQALGQGPEFLTYFNYEAQQDKSGLPNDRFSAERPEGSISTLTIQRTEQRDSAMYRCASSSGRDTAYEQYFGPGTRLTVT.

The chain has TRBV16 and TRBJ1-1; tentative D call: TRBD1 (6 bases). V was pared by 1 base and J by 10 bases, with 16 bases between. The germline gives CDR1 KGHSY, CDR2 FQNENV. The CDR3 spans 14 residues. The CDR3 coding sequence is TGTGCCAGCAGCCAATATGGGGGGGCTAACGGAGCTTTCTTT. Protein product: CASSQYGGANGAFF.

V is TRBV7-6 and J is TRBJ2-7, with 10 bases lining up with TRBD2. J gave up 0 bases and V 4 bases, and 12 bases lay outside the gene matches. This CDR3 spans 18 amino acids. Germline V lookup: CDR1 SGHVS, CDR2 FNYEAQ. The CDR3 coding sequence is TGTGCCAGCAGCTCCCGTCGTGTAGGGACTAGCGTCTCCTACGAGCAGTACTTC. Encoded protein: CASSSRRVGTSVSYEQYF.

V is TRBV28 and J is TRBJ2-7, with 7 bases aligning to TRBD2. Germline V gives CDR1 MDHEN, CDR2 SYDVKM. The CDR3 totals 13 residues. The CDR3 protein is CVTLVGGSYEQYF. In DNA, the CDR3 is TGTGTAACTTTAGTCGGCGGGAGCTACGAGCAGTACTTC.

CDR3 protein: CASSQAGGQYEQYF. CDR3 nucleotides: TGTGCCAGCAGCCAAGCGGGAGGGCAGTACGAGCAGTACTTC. The chain recombines TRBV3-1 (or the pseudogene TRBV3-2) with TRBJ2-7, with 8 bases matching TRBD2. Germline trimming cut 1 base from V and 4 bases from J; bases unmatched to any gene: 3. The CDR3 has 14 amino acids. Germline loops: CDR1 LGHDT, CDR2 YNNKEL (reference sequence).

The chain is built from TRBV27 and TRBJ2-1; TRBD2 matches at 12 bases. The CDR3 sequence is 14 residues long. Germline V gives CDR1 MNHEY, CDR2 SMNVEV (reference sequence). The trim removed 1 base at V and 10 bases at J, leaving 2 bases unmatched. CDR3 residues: CASSLWTSGKEQFF. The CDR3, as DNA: TGTGCCAGCAGTTTATGGACTAGCGGGAAGGAGCAGTTCTTC.

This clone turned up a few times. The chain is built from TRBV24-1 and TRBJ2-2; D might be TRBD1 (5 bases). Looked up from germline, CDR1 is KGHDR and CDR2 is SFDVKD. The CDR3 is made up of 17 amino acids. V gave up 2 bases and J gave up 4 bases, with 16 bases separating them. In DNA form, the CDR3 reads TGTGCCACCAGTGATTCCTGGGGTAGCACAGGCACCGGGGAGCTGTTTTTT. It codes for CATSDSWGSTGTGELFF.

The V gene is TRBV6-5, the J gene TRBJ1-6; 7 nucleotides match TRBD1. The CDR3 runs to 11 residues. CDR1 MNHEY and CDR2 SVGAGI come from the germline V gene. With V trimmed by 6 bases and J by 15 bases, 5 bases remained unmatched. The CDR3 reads CASRRQGILHF. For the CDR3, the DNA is TGTGCCAGCAGACGACAGGGAATCCTCCACTTT.